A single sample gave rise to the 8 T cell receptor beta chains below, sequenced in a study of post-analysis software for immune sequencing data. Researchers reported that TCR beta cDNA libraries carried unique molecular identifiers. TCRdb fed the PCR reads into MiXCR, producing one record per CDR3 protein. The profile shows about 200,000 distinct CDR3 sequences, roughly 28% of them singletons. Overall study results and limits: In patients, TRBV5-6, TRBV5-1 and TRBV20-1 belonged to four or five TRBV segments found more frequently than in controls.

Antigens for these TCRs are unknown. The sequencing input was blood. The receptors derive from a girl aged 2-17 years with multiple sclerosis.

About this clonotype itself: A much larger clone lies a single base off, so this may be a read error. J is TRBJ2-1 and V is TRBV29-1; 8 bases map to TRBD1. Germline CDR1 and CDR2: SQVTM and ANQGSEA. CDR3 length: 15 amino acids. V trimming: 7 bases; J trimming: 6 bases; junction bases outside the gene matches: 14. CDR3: CSAKSDRASGNEQFF. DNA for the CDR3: TGCAGCGCTAAATCGGACAGGGCGTCTGGCAATGAGCAGTTCTTC.

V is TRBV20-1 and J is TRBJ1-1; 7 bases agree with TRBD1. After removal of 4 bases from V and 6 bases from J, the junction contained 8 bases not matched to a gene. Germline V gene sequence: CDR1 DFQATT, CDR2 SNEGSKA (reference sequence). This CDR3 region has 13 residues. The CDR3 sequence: CSATTGLGAEAFF. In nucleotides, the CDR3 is TGCAGTGCTACGACAGGGTTAGGCGCTGAAGCTTTCTTT.

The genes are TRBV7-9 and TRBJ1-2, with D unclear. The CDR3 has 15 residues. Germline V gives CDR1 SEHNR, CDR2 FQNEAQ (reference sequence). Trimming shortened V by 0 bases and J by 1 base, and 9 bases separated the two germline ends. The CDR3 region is CASSLALRSNYGYTF. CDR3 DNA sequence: TGTGCCAGCAGCTTAGCGCTGAGAAGTAACTATGGCTACACCTTC.

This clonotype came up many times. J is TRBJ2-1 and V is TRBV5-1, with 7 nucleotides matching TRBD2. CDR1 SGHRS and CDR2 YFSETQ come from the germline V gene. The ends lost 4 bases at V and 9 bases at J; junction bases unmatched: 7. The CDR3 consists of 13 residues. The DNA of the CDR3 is TGCGCCAGCAGCAAGGGTAGGGAGGGTGAGCAGTTCTTC. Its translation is CASSKGREGEQFF.

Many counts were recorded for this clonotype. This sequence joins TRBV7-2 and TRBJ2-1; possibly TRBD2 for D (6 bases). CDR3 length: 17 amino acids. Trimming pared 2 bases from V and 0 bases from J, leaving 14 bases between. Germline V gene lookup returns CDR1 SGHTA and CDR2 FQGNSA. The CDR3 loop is CASSLIGGKSSYNEQFF. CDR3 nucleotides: TGTGCCAGCAGCTTAATTGGCGGGAAGAGCTCCTACAATGAGCAGTTCTTC.

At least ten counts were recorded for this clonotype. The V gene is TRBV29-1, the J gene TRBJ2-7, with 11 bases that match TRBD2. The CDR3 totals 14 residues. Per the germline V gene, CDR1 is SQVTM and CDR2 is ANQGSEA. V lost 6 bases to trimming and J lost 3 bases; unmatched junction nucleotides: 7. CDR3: CSVGITSGSYEQYF. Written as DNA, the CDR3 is TGCAGCGTCGGGATAACTAGCGGGAGCTACGAGCAGTACTTC.

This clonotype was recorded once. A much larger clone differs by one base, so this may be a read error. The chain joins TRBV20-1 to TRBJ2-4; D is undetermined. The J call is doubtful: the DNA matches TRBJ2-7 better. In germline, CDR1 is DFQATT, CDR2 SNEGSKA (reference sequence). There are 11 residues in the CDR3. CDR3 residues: CSASMGNEQYF. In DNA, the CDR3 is TGCAGTGCTAGCATGGGCAACGAGCAGTACTTC.

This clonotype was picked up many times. The CDR3 is CATSRGFEGGANVLTF. CDR3 coding DNA: TGTGCCACCAGCAGAGGATTCGAAGGTGGGGCCAACGTCCTGACTTTC. The chain links TRBV15 to TRBJ2-6, with D unresolved. Germline CDR1 LNHNV, CDR2 YYDKDF (reference sequence). V dropped 1 base and J dropped 3 bases, with 10 bases sitting between them. This CDR3 is 16 amino acids long.